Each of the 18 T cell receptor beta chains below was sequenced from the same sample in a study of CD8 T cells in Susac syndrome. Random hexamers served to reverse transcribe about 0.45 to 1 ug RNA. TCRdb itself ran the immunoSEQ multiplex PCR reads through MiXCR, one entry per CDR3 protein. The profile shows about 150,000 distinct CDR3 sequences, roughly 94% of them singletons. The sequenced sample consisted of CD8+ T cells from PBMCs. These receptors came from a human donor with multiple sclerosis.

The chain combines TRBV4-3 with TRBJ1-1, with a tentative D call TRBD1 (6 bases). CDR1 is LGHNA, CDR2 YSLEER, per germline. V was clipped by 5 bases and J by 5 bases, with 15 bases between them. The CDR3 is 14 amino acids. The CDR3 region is CASSKTQGRTEAFF. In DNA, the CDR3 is TGCGCCAGCAGCAAAACACAGGGTAGGACTGAAGCTTTCTTT.

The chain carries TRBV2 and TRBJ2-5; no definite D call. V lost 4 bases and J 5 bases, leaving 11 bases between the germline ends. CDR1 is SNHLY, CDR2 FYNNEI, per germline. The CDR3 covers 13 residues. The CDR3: CASSATLEETQYF. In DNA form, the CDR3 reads TGTGCCAGCAGTGCAACCTTGGAGGAGACCCAGTACTTC.

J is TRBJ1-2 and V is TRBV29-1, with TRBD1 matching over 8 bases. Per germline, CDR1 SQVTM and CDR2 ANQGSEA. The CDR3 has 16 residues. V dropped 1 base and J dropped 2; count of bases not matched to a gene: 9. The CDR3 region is CSVEGGRTGKNYGYTF. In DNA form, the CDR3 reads TGCAGCGTTGAAGGGGGGAGGACAGGGAAAAACTATGGCTACACCTTC.

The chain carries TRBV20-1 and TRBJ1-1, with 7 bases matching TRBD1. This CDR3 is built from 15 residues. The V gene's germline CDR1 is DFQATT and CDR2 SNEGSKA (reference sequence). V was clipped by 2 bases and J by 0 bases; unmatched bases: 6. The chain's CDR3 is CSARRAGQMNTEAFF. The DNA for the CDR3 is TGCAGTGCTAGAAGGGCGGGACAGATGAACACTGAAGCTTTCTTT.

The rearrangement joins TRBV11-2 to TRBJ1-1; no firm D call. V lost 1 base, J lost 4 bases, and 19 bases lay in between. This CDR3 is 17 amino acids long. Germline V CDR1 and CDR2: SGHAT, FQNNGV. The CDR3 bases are TGTGCCAGCAGCTTAGGGTCCCCTCTCGGGGTAGGCACTGAAGCTTTCTTT. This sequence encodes CASSLGSPLGVGTEAFF.

The CDR3 coding sequence is TGTGCCAGCAGCGCACAAGGAAGACAGGGACTTAATGAGCAGTTCTTC. It specifies CASSAQGRQGLNEQFF. J is TRBJ2-1 and V is TRBV7-9, with D perhaps matching TRBD1 (7 bases). The V gene lost 5 bases and the J gene lost 7 bases, with 21 bases spanning the gap. The CDR3 is made up of 16 amino acids. From germline, CDR1 is SEHNR and CDR2 FQNEAQ (reference sequence).

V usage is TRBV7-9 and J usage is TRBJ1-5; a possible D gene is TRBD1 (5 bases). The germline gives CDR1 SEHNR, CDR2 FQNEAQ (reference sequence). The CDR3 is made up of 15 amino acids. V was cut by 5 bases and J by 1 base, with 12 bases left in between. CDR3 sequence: CASSGATASNQPQHF. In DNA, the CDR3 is TGTGCCAGCAGCGGGGCGACGGCAAGCAATCAGCCCCAGCATTTT.

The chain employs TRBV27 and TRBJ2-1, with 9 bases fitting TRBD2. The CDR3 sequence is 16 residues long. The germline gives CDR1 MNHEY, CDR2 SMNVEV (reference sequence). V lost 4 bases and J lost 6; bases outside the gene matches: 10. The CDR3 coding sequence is TGTGCCAGCAGTTCGAATATAGCGGGGGCCCCCAATGAGCAGTTCTTC. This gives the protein CASSSNIAGAPNEQFF.

This CDR3 reads CASSPGAVRGRTDTQYF. CDR3 DNA sequence: TGTGCCAGCAGCCCGGGAGCGGTGCGGGGGCGCACAGATACGCAGTATTTT. V gene TRBV7-9 combines with J gene TRBJ2-3; D is perhaps TRBD2 (7 bases). CDR3 length: 17 residues. V was cut by 5 bases and J by 1 base, with 19 bases left in between. Germline lookup yields CDR1 SEHNR and CDR2 FQNEAQ (reference sequence).

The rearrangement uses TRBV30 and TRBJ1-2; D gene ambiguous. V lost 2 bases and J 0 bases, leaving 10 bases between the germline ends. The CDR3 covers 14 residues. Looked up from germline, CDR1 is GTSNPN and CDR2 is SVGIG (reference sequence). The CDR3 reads CAWSWEEANYGYTF. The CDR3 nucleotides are TGTGCCTGGAGTTGGGAGGAAGCTAACTATGGCTACACCTTC.

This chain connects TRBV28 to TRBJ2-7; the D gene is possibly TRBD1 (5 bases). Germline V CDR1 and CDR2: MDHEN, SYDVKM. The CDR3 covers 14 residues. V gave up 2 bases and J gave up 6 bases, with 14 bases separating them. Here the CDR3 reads CASSLPRARVEQYF. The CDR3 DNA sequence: TGTGCCAGCAGTTTACCCAGGGCCCGCGTCGAGCAGTACTTC.

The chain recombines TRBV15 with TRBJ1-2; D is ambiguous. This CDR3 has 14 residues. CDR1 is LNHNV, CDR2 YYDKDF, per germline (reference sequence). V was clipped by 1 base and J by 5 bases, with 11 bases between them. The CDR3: CATSRVMESYGYTF. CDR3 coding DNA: TGTGCCACCAGCAGAGTAATGGAATCTTATGGCTACACCTTC. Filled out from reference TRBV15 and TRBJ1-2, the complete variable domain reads DAMVIQNPRYQVTQFGKPVTLSCSQTLNHNVMYWYQQKSSQAPKLLFHYYDKDFNNEADTPDNFQSRRPNTSFCFLDIRSPGLGDTAMYLCATSRVMESYGYTFGSGTRLTVV.

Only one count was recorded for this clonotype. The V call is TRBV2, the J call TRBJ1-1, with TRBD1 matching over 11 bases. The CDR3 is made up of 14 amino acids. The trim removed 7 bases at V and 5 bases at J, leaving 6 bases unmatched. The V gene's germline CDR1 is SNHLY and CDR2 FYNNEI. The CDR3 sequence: CASKGTGGRTEAFF. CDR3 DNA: TGTGCCAGCAAGGGGACAGGGGGGCGTACTGAAGCTTTCTTT.

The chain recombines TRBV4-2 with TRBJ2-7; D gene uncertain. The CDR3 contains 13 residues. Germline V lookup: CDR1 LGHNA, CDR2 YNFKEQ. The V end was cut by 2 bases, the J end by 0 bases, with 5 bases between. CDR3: CASSQTRSYEQYF. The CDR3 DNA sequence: TGTGCCAGCAGCCAAACACGCTCCTACGAGCAGTACTTC.

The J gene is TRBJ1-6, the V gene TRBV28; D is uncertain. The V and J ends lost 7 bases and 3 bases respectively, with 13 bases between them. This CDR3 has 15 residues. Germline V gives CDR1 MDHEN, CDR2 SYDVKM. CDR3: CASTRAGGYNSPLHF. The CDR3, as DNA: TGTGCCAGCACCCGCGCCGGTGGCTATAATTCACCCCTCCACTTT.

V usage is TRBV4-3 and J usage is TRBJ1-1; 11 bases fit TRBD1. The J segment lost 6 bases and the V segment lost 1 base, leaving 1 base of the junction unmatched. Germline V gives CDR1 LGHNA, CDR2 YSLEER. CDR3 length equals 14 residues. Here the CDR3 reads CASSQGDRGSEAFF. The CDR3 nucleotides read TGCGCCAGCAGCCAAGGGGACAGGGGGTCTGAAGCTTTCTTT.

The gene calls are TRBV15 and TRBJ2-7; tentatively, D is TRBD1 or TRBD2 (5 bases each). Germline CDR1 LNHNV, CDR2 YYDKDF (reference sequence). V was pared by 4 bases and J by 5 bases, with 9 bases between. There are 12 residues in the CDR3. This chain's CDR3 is CATSTLGDEQYF. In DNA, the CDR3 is TGTGCCACCAGCACCCTGGGGGACGAGCAGTACTTC.

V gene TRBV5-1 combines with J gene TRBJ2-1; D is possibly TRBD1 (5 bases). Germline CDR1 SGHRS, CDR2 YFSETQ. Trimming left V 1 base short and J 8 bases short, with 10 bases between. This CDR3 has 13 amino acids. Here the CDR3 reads CASSLWQGDEQFF. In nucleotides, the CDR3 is TGCGCCAGCAGCTTGTGGCAGGGCGATGAGCAGTTCTTC.